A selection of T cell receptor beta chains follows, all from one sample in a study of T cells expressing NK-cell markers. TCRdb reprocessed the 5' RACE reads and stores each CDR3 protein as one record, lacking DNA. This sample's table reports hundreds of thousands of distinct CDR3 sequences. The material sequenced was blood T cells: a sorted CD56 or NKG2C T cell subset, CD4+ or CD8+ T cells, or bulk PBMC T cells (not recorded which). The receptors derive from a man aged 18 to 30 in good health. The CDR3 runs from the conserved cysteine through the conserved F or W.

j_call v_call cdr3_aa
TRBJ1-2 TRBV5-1 CASSLNTAIYGYTF
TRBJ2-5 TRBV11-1 CASSPPARLAGGTETQYF
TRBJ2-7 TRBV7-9 CASSLLGSPYEQYF
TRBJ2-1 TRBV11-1 CASSTTSYNEQFF
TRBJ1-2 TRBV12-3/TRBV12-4 CASSLDSVRRGYGYTF
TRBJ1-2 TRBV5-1 CASSLAMNYGYTF
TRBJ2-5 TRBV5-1 CASSGTGTGQETQYF
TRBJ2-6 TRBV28 CASSPGLAGGRPTSGANVLTF
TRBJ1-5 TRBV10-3 CATVAGTGVQPQHF
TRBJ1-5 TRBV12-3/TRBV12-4 CASSFGRVGNQPQHF
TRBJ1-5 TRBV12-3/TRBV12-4 CASSLTTGEGQPQHF
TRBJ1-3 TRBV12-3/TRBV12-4 CASSLAGRISGNTIYF
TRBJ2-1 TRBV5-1 CASSLDPSGRRNEQFF
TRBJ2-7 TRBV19 CASSSTAGGREQYF
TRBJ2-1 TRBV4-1 CASSQLVGISHNEQFF
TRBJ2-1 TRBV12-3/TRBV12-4 CASSRGLAGAYNEQFF
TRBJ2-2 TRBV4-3 CASSPFQGGTGELFF
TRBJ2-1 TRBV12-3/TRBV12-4 CASSLGLAWFF
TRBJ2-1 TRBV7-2 CASNLGPTSRNEQFF
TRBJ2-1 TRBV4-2 CASSQEAHLDSEQFF
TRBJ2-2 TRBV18 CASSPGRTLSNTGELFF
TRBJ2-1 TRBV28 CASSWPVPGSEQFF
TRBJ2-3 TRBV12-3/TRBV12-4 CASSLNYEGRDTQYF
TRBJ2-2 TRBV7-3 CASSSARRSGDTGELFF
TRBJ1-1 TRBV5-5 CASSLTGTTEAFF
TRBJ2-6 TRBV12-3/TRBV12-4 CASSLAPAGLAGANVLTF
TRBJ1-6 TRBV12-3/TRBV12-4 CASRNRVSNPLHF
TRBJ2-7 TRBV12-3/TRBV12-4 CASSWDLGGPSYEQYF
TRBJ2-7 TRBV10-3 CAINTGISGQGDEQYF
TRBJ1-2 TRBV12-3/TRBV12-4 CASTRLDSYGYTF
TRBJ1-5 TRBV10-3 CASRTATNQPQHF
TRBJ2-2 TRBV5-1 CASSLDPGVGTGELFF
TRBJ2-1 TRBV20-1 CSVLAGGMVDEQFF
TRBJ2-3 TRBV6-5 CASSYLDTQYF
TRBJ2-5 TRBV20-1 CSARPPSGSGTQYF
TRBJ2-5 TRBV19 CASSGTGSSAETQYF
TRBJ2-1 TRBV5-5 CASSLVLAGYSYNEQFF
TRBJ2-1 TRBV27 CASSLNGGNPEQFF
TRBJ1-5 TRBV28 CATKTGGLSVGDQPQHF
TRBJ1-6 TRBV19 CASSAQGGNSPLHF
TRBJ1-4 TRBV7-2 CASSYGRSRPEKLFF
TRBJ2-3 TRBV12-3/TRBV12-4 CASTSLSGTRTDTQYF
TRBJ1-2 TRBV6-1 CASKWTGADGYTF
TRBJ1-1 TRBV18 CASSPLSGTGTEAFF
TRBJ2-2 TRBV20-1 CSASDRWGGNTGELFF
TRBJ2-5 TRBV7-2 CASSLVAGRGVETQYF
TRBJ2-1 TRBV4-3 CASSQAVVASRGNEQFF
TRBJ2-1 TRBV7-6 CASSLAWTRYNEQFF